The 27 T cell receptor beta chains reported below all come from one sample, sequenced in a study of T cell changes during pregnancy in multiple sclerosis. Libraries were prepared by immunoSEQ multiplex PCR; TCRdb keeps only in-frame clonotypes and omits some of them. The profile covers roughly 22,000 clones, with approximately 93% appearing a single time and 0.63% taken by the ten largest. The source was CD4+ T cells from peripheral blood mononuclear cells, collected after pregnancy. These receptor sequences come from a female donor in good health, enrolled as a control in a pregnancy study.

The chain has TRBV30 and TRBJ2-3; tentatively, D is TRBD1 (6 bases). The CDR3 has 14 residues. Trimming took 3 bases from V and 8 from J, leaving 18 bases between them. CDR1 is GTSNPN, CDR2 SVGIG, per germline (reference sequence). The CDR3 DNA follows: TGTGCCTGGAGCACAGGGAACCTAGGCGGTACGCAGTATTTT. This encodes CAWSTGNLGGTQYF.

This clone was seen a handful of times. The gene calls are TRBV2 and TRBJ1-1, with D perhaps TRBD1 (5 bases). The CDR3 is 13 residues long. V was clipped by 6 bases and J by 0 bases, with 8 bases between them. Germline-derived CDR1 and CDR2 are SNHLY and FYNNEI. CDR3 sequence reads: CASRGQMNTEAFF. The CDR3 DNA sequence: TGTGCCAGCAGGGGGCAGATGAACACTGAAGCTTTCTTT.

The J gene is TRBJ2-7, the V gene TRBV29-1; no reliable D call. The CDR3 contains 13 residues. Trimming took 3 bases from V and 2 from J, leaving 11 bases between them. Germline V gene data show CDR1 as SQVTM and CDR2 as ANQGSEA. The CDR3 loop is CSVELRGAYEQYF. The CDR3 nucleotides are TGCAGCGTTGAGTTGAGAGGAGCCTACGAGCAGTACTTC.

V is TRBV5-1 and J is TRBJ2-5; TRBD1 agrees at 7 bases. This CDR3 is 14 amino acids long. V was clipped by 4 bases and J by 2 bases; unmatched bases: 5. The germline CDR1 and CDR2 sequences are SGHRS and YFSETQ. DNA of the CDR3: TGCGCCAGCAGCCTCGGACAGGTACAAGAGACCCAGTACTTC. The encoded protein is CASSLGQVQETQYF.

This chain links TRBV28 with TRBJ2-1, with a weak D call TRBD1 (6 bases). V lost 3 bases and J lost 8, with 11 bases in between. Germline V gene lookup returns CDR1 MDHEN and CDR2 SYDVKM. This CDR3 spans 13 amino acids. As DNA, the CDR3 is TGTGCCAGCAGTTTGTCCAGGGGCGATGAGCAGTTCTTC. Residues: CASSLSRGDEQFF.

V usage is TRBV9 and J usage is TRBJ1-1; D gene uncertain. This CDR3 has 18 amino acids. CDR1 is SGDLS, CDR2 YYNGEE, per germline. Trimming took 0 bases from V and 4 from J, leaving 22 bases between them. The CDR3 loop is CASSVGSHSLEVSTEAFF. The CDR3 nucleotides are TGTGCCAGCAGCGTAGGTTCCCATTCGTTGGAGGTGAGCACTGAAGCTTTCTTT.

Only a few counts were recorded for this clone. The V call is TRBV28, the J call TRBJ1-2, with D hard to call. The V and J ends lost 10 bases and 5 bases respectively, with 11 bases between them. The CDR3 totals 11 residues. Germline V gene data show CDR1 as MDHEN and CDR2 as SYDVKM. The CDR3 sequence: CATRDTYGYTF. CDR3 nucleotides: TGTGCCACCAGAGACACATATGGCTACACCTTC.

This clone occurred once. CDR3 sequence reads: CASRLAGQETQYF. DNA of the CDR3: TGTGCCAGTAGACTAGCGGGACAAGAGACCCAGTACTTC. This chain connects TRBV19 to TRBJ2-5; TRBD2 matches 10 bases. The CDR3 sequence is 13 residues long. In germline, CDR1 is LNHDA, CDR2 SQIVND (reference sequence). J was trimmed by 2 bases and V by 6 bases; bases with no gene match: 0.

V is TRBV5-6 and J is TRBJ2-1, with 7 bases lining up with TRBD1. The V segment lost 3 bases and the J segment 2 bases; nucleotides outside the gene matches: 8. Germline V gene lookup returns CDR1 SGHDT and CDR2 YYEEEE. The CDR3 runs 16 residues. The CDR3: CASSSAGGAAYNEQFF. The CDR3 coding sequence is TGTGCCAGCAGCTCCGCAGGGGGAGCGGCCTACAATGAGCAGTTCTTC.

V usage is TRBV30 and J usage is TRBJ1-1; 9 nucleotides match TRBD1. V lost 0 bases, J lost 2 bases, and 10 bases stayed unmatched. The CDR3 sequence is 17 residues long. Looked up from germline, CDR1 is GTSNPN and CDR2 is SVGIG (reference sequence). The CDR3, as DNA: TGTGCCTGGAGTGTAAGGACCTTACAGGGGGCAAACACTGAAGCTTTCTTT. This sequence encodes CAWSVRTLQGANTEAFF.

The gene calls are TRBV7-9 and TRBJ1-1, with TRBD1 matching 8 bases. Unmatched junction bases numbered 9, after V lost 6 bases and J lost 3 bases. The germline gives CDR1 SEHNR, CDR2 FQNEAQ (reference sequence). This CDR3 comprises 15 residues. Here the CDR3 reads CASSHRGSADTEAFF. CDR3 DNA: TGTGCCAGCAGTCACAGGGGGTCGGCCGACACTGAAGCTTTCTTT.

The J gene is TRBJ2-2, the V gene TRBV19; D remains ambiguous. The CDR3 runs 15 residues. Germline CDR1 is LNHDA and CDR2 is SQIVND (reference sequence). V dropped 3 bases and J dropped 2 bases, with 10 bases sitting between them. The CDR3 sequence is CASSMMLVNTGELFF. CDR3 DNA sequence: TGTGCCAGTAGTATGATGCTAGTCAACACCGGGGAGCTGTTTTTT.

In regard to this clone: A read error may produce the germline difference seen at one junction end. CDR3 in amino acids: CASSAQRDSPGNGQFF. The CDR3 region has the DNA TGTGCCAGCTCAGCACAACGGGACAGCCCGGGCAATGGGCAGTTCTTC. This chain joins TRBV18 and TRBJ2-1; TRBD1 matches 7 bases. Germline V gene sequence: CDR1 KGHSH, CDR2 LQKENI. The CDR3 contains 16 residues.

The V call is TRBV28, the J call TRBJ2-7; TRBD1 matches 7 bases. Germline V lookup: CDR1 MDHEN, CDR2 SYDVKM. The CDR3 loop spans 15 amino acids. The junction had 4 bases not matched to a gene; V was cut back by 2 bases and J by 0 bases. CDR3 loop: CASSLGTGASYEQYF. In DNA form, the CDR3 reads TGTGCCAGCAGTTTAGGTACAGGGGCCTCCTACGAGCAGTACTTC.

The chain links TRBV5-6 to TRBJ1-2; D is possibly TRBD1 (6 bases). The germline V and J ends were trimmed by 4 bases and 2 bases, with 15 bases remaining between them. The CDR3 loop spans 15 amino acids. Germline V lookup: CDR1 SGHDT, CDR2 YYEEEE. CDR3 nucleotide sequence: TGTGCCAGCAGCCGCCGGGACAACAAAAACTATGGCTACACCTTC. This sequence encodes CASSRRDNKNYGYTF.

The rearrangement uses TRBV6-5 and TRBJ2-7; TRBD1 agrees at 8 bases. CDR3 size: 14 residues. Germline V gene sequence: CDR1 MNHEY, CDR2 SVGAGI. The V segment lost 6 bases and the J segment 3 bases; nucleotides outside the gene matches: 7. The CDR3 sequence is CASSKSGGIYEQYF. The CDR3 region has the DNA TGTGCCAGCAGCAAATCAGGGGGCATCTACGAGCAGTACTTC.

V usage is TRBV30 and J usage is TRBJ2-5; D is ambiguous. The germline V and J ends were trimmed by 8 bases and 4 bases, with 14 bases remaining between them. The CDR3 is 12 residues long. Germline CDR1 is GTSNPN and CDR2 is SVGIG (reference sequence). CDR3 sequence reads: CASRMSGETQYF. In DNA form, the CDR3 reads TGTGCCAGCCGGATGTCGGGAGAGACCCAGTACTTC.

V usage is TRBV2 and J usage is TRBJ2-7; D is possibly TRBD1 (5 bases). CDR1 and CDR2 from the germline V gene are SNHLY and FYNNEI. The CDR3 is made up of 14 amino acids. V was pared by 5 bases and J by 6 bases, with 17 bases between. DNA of the CDR3: TGTGCCAGCAGTTATACACAGGTATCCGGCGAGCAGTACTTC. Translation: CASSYTQVSGEQYF.

The genes are TRBV12-5 and TRBJ1-1, with D possibly TRBD1 on 6 matching bases. In germline, CDR1 is LGHNT, CDR2 FRNRAP. The CDR3 loop spans 13 amino acids. Trimming stripped 4 bases from V and 2 bases from J, with 8 bases between. CDR3 residues: CASGSGVNTEAFF. CDR3 nucleotides: TGTGCTAGTGGTTCAGGGGTTAACACTGAAGCTTTCTTT.

The chain joins TRBV11-3 to TRBJ2-5, with D unclear. The J call is uncertain, as TRBJ2-7 better fits the DNA end. Germline loops: CDR1 SGHNT, CDR2 YENEEA. The CDR3 spans 12 residues. This CDR3 reads CASSSNKYEQYF. Here the CDR3 DNA reads TGTGCCAGCAGCTCCAATAAATACGAGCAGTACTTC.

This rearrangement joins TRBV2 to TRBJ2-5; the D is unclear. V shed 5 bases and J shed 5 bases, with 6 bases lying between them. This CDR3 region has 11 residues. Germline CDR1 reads SNHLY; CDR2 reads FYNNEI. The CDR3 loop is CASSLMETQYF. The DNA for the CDR3 is TGTGCCAGCAGTCTAATGGAGACCCAGTACTTC.

This chain joins TRBV25-1 and TRBJ2-2, with D perhaps matching TRBD1 (6 bases). V lost 4 bases, J lost 4 bases, and 10 bases lay in between. CDR3 length: 14 residues. Germline V gene lookup returns CDR1 MGHDK and CDR2 SYGVNS. The CDR3, as DNA: TGTGCCAGCAGTGGGGGCAGGGGCACCGGGGAGCTGTTTTTT. Residues: CASSGGRGTGELFF.

This chain links TRBV7-2 with TRBJ2-3; a possible D gene is TRBD2 (6 bases). The CDR3 is 14 residues long. Germline assignment: CDR1 SGHTA and CDR2 FQGNSA. V was trimmed by 7 bases and J by 2 bases, leaving 13 bases between them. The CDR3 spells CASTPGGDTDTQYF. Here the CDR3 DNA reads TGTGCCAGCACCCCCGGAGGGGACACAGATACGCAGTATTTT. The entire variable domain, with the rest obtained from reference TRBV7-2 and TRBJ2-3, is as follows: GAGVSQSPSNKVTEKGKDVELRCDPISGHTALYWYRQSLGQGLEFLIYFQGNSAPDKSGLPSDRFSAERTGGSVSTLTIQRTQQEDSAVYLCASTPGGDTDTQYFGPGTRLTVL.

The J gene is TRBJ2-1, the V gene TRBV18; TRBD2 might be the D (6 bases). This CDR3 is 15 amino acids long. From germline, CDR1 is KGHSH and CDR2 LQKENI. Trimming left V 6 bases short and J 11 bases short, with 23 bases between. CDR3 sequence (DNA): TGTGCCAGCTCCCCGTTGAGCGGGTCTGCGTTTAAGCAGTTCTTC. It translates to CASSPLSGSAFKQFF.

The chain combines TRBV18 with TRBJ2-7; TRBD2 matches 15 bases. In germline, CDR1 is KGHSH, CDR2 LQKENI. V was pared by 6 bases and J by 0 bases, with 9 bases of the junction left unmatched. This CDR3 has 18 residues. This chain's CDR3 is CASSQGLAGGLSSYEQYF. In DNA form, the CDR3 reads TGTGCCAGCTCCCAGGGACTAGCGGGAGGCCTGAGCTCCTACGAGCAGTACTTC.

The chain recombines TRBV7-2 with TRBJ2-5, with TRBD2 matching over 9 bases. The J call could be wrong; TRBJ2-7 is a better fit for the DNA end. The CDR3 is 18 residues long. Germline V CDR1 and CDR2: SGHTA, FQGNSA. The CDR3 loop reads CASSLEPSGIWGSYEQYF. As DNA, the CDR3 is TGTGCCAGCAGCTTAGAGCCTAGCGGGATTTGGGGCTCCTACGAGCAGTACTTC.

This clone was seen only a few times. The chain is built from TRBV19 and TRBJ2-3, with D tentatively TRBD2 (7 bases). CDR1 and CDR2 from the germline V gene are LNHDA and SQIVND (reference sequence). There are 16 residues in the CDR3. Trimming took 5 bases from V and 5 from J, leaving 20 bases between them. DNA of the CDR3: TGTGCCAGTAGTCCGGGTCGGGGGGCAGGTGGAGATACGCAGTATTTT. Its translation: CASSPGRGAGGDTQYF.